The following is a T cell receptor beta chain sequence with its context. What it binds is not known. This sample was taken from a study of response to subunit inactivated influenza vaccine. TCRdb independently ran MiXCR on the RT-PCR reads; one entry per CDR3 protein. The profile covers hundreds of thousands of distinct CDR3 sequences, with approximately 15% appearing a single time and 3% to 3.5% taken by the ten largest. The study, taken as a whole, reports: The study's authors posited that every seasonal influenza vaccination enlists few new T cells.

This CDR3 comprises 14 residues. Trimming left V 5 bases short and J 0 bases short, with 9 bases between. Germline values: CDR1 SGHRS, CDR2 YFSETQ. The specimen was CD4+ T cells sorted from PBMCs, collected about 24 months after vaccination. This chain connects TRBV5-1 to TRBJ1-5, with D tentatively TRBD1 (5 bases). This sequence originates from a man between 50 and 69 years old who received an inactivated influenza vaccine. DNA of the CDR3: TGCGCCAGCAGTGTCAGGGCTAGCAATCAGCCCCAGCATTTT. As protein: CASSVRASNQPQHF.